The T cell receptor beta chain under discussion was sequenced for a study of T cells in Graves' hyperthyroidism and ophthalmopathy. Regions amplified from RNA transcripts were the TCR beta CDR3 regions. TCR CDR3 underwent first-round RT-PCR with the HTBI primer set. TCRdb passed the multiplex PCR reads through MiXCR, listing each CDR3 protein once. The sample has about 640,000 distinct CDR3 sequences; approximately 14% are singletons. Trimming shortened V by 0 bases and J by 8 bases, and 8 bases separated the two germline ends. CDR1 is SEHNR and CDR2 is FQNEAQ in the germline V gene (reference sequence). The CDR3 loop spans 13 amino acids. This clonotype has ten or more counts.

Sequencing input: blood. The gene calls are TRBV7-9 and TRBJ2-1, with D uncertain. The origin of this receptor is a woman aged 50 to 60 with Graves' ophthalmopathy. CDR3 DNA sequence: TGTGCCAGCAGCTTAGCTGGTGGGGATGAGCAGTTCTTC. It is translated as CASSLAGGDEQFF.